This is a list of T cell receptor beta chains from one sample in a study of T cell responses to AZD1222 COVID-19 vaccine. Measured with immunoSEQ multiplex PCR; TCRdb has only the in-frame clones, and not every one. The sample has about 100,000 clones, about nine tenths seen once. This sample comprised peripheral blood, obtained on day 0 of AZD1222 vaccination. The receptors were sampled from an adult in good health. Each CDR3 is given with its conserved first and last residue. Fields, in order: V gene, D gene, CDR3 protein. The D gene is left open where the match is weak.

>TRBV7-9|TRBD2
CASTKTSVADTQYF
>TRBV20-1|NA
CSAGYTDTQYF
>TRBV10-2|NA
CASSEAQGPQNTGELFF
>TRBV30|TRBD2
CAWSALAGVYTGELFF
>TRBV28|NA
CASSNNYGYTF
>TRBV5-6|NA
CASSLGLTEAFF
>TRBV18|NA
CASSPDGASTDTQYF
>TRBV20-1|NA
CSARDRGTQYF
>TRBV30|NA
CAWSGDTNQPQHF
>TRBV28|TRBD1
CASSTDRVVYGYTF
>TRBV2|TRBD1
CASSWTGPNSYEQYF
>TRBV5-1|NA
CASSLGTGTTNEKLFF
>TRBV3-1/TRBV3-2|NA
CASSLGAGQPQHF
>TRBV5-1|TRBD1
CASSLAQGADTQYF
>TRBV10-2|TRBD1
CASRDNSLGQGAWYEQYF
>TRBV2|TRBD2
CARRLAGGGEQYF
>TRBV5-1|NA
CASSPTENTGELFF
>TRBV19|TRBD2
CASSIGLVVSNEQFF
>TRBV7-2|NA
CASSFGGPTYEQYF
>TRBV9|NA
CASSDPGGAVGGYTF
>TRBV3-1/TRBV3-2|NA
CASSLRETQYF
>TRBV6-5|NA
CASSYQAGQPYEQYF
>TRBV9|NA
CASSSGTTYEQYF
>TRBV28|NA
CASSLDNLNEKLFF
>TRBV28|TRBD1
CATIAGWQGAKRNTIYF
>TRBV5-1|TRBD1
CASSFAGGKTEAFF
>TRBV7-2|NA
CASSLGPQNSPLHF
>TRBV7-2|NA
CASSLGASREQYF
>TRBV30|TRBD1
CAWRRAPGQGEVGYTF
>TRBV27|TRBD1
CASSLRQGAYEQYF
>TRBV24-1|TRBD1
CATSDFRSGGLDGELFF
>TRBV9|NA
CASSVEGRLGSEQYF
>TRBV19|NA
CASSIRAGNGNQPQHF
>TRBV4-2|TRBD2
CASSQVLGLAGLQQYF
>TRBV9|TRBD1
CASSAGTGNTEAFF
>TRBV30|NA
CAWSRGAVTNGYTF
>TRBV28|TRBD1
CASSPRTGNSYNEQFF
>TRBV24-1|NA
CEEEGEKLFF
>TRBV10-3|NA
CAISGGSSPSSYNEQFF
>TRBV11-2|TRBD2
CASSPLPGGKANEQFF
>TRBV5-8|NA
CASSLGAGRPPFF
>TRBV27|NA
CASSLGLPGVGYNEQFF
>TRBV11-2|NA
CASSIGRGKSWANEQFF
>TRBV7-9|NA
CASSLYRAPNTEAFF
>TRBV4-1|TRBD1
CASSQTTGTGGRGNQPQHF
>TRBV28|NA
CASSPTRDVDIQYF
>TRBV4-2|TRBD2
CASSQVAGGETQYF
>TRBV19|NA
CATPIDRSNYGYTF
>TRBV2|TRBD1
CASSSQGGENTEAFF
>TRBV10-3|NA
CAISESGENEKLFF
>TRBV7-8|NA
CASSLARGTYGYTF
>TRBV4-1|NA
CASSQDSLNQPQHF
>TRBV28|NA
CASNPAPGARYEQYF
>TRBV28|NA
CASSLVGDWGDQPQHF
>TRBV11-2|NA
CASSPTSVGTDTQYF
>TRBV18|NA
CASSPPSSTGELFF
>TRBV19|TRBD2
CASSIGGGDTQYF